This T cell receptor (beta chain) was obtained from a study of cytomegalovirus exposure and HLA in healthy donors. Overall study: Drawn from HLA-typed donors, about 85 million unique TCRs were held in an early data release. Study-wide results and caveats: TCR beta chain V- and J-gene trimming was linked, in a later analysis, to a missense variant in DCLRE1C. What a later analysis showed was that several of the most significant clusters appeared linked to common viral pathogens.

The PCR contained 60 Vbeta and 13 Jbeta primers. The assay was immunoSEQ multiplex PCR, and TCRdb's table has in-frame clones only and misses some. The sample carries more than 90,000 clones, around 64% recorded once. Germline V gene data show CDR1 as MNHNS and CDR2 as SASEGT. V was clipped by 10 bases and J by 4 bases; unmatched bases: 14. The CDR3 runs 15 residues. With regard to this clone: What it binds is unknown.

The sequenced sample consisted of PBMCs. The sequence derives from a man aged 30 to 39 in good health and CMV-seropositive. The V gene is TRBV6-1, the J gene TRBJ1-1; 8 positions match TRBD1. CDR3 loop: CAITRRTGTGTEAFF. DNA of the CDR3: TGTGCCATAACCCGTCGGACAGGGACGGGCACTGAAGCTTTCTTT.